This TCR beta chain derives from a study of identical twins. A universal primer binding site was introduced by template switching. The final cDNA contained unique molecular identifiers. From the 5' RACE reads, TCRdb called clonotypes with MiXCR, one entry per CDR3 protein. In the table there are 350,000 to 500,000 distinct CDR3 sequences, around 18% of which are singletons. Healthy Caucasians alone served as donors. Germline V lookup: CDR1 MNHEY, CDR2 SVGAGI. Trimming stripped 3 bases from V and 0 bases from J, with 9 bases between. CDR3 length: 15 residues. Points from the study as a whole: There was an excess of low generation probability in the out-of-frame alpha sequences that twins shared. In zero-insertion analyses, partial confounding could arise from invariant MAIT and iNKT cells.

This clonotype came up many times. The antigen remains unidentified. Sequences were obtained from naive T cells sorted from blood. The sequence was obtained from a man aged 45-65 years in good health. This chain links TRBV6-5 with TRBJ1-5; no clear D. The CDR3 here is CASSYMRNSNQPQHF. Here the CDR3 DNA reads TGTGCCAGCAGTTATATGCGGAATAGCAATCAGCCCCAGCATTTT.